This T cell receptor beta chain emerged from a study of neurological immune-mediated disorders. This clonotype has at least ten counts. Its antigen is still unknown. This CDR3 contains 13 residues. V shed 2 bases and J shed 7 bases, with 11 bases lying between them. MiXCR was run by TCRdb on the 5' RACE reads, yielding one entry per CDR3 protein. The sample lists around 130,000 distinct CDR3 sequences; about 3.2% were seen once. The study built unsorted libraries from 2 million PBMCs kept at -80 C. General study results and limits: The most TCR clonal expansion was seen in HTLV-1-associated myelopathy, and the least was seen in multiple sclerosis, which fell below healthy controls.

Material for sequencing was PBMCs. This sequence originates from a woman aged 25-40 years with multiple sclerosis. The chain recombines TRBV12-3 or TRBV12-4 with TRBJ1-1, with D possibly being TRBD1 (5 bases). The CDR3 loop reads CASSLLSGIEAFF. The CDR3 DNA follows: TGTGCCAGCAGTTTACTATCAGGGATTGAAGCTTTCTTT.